These 11 T cell receptor beta chains share one sample of origin, sequenced in a study of blood T cell repertoires in COVID-19. TCRdb keeps only in-frame clones here, not all; method: immunoSEQ multiplex PCR. The sample consists of approximately 450,000 clones, 87% of them appearing once. The sequencing input was PBMCs or T cells enriched from blood (not recorded which). These receptors were obtained from a woman aged 18-35 years with acute COVID-19.

The gene calls are TRBV5-5 and TRBJ1-4, with 8 bases fitting TRBD1. The length of the CDR3 is 14 residues. Germline CDR1 is SGHKS and CDR2 is YYEKEE (reference sequence). The V and J ends lost 4 bases and 10 bases, in that order; junction bases with no gene match: 9. CDR3 sequence: CASSPQGAPGKLFF. The CDR3 DNA reads TGTGCCAGCAGCCCCCAGGGGGCGCCCGGAAAACTGTTTTTT. Full variable domain (missing parts from reference TRBV5-5 and TRBJ1-4): DAGVTQSPTHLIKTRGQQVTLRCSPISGHKSVSWYQQVLGQGPQFIFQYYEKEERGRGNFPDRFSARQFPNYSSELNVNALLLGDSALYLCASSPQGAPGKLFFGSGTQLSVL.

The chain has TRBV19 and TRBJ1-2; D gene unclear. The CDR3 is made up of 14 amino acids. Trimming cost V 3 bases and J 2 bases, with 10 bases left between them. Germline V gene data show CDR1 as LNHDA and CDR2 as SQIVND (reference sequence). In DNA, the CDR3 is TGTGCCAGTAGTATCCCAAGCCTCAACTATGGCTACACCTTC. Residues: CASSIPSLNYGYTF. The full variable domain, with the rest looked up from reference TRBV19 and TRBJ1-2, is DGGITQSPKYLFRKEGQNVTLSCEQNLNHDAMYWYRQDPGQGLRLIYYSQIVNDFQKGDIAEGYSVSREKKESFPLTVTSAQKNPTAFYLCASSIPSLNYGYTFGSGTRLTVV.

V is TRBV6-5 and J is TRBJ2-1; 10 positions agree with TRBD2. The CDR3 contains 16 residues. Germline values: CDR1 MNHEY, CDR2 SVGAGI. The ends lost 0 bases at V and 7 bases at J; junction bases unmatched: 6. CDR3 protein: CASSYSSEAGGNEQFF. CDR3 coding DNA: TGTGCCAGCAGTTACTCATCAGAAGCGGGAGGGAATGAGCAGTTCTTC.

The J gene is TRBJ2-7, the V gene TRBV19; 7 positions match TRBD1. The germline V gene has CDR1 LNHDA and CDR2 SQIVND (reference sequence). The CDR3 runs 12 residues. Trimming took 5 bases from V and 5 from J; bases not matched to a gene: 3. The CDR3 coding sequence is TGTGCCAGTAGTGCGACAGGGAACGAGCAGTACTTC. Amino acids: CASSATGNEQYF. Full variable domain (rest looked up from reference TRBV19 and TRBJ2-7): DGGITQSPKYLFRKEGQNVTLSCEQNLNHDAMYWYRQDPGQGLRLIYYSQIVNDFQKGDIAEGYSVSREKKESFPLTVTSAQKNPTAFYLCASSATGNEQYFGPGTRLTVT.

This clone has just a few counts. J is TRBJ2-7 and V is TRBV28; D possibly corresponds to TRBD1 (5 bases). Per germline, CDR1 MDHEN and CDR2 SYDVKM. V was shortened by 6 bases and J by 1 base, with 10 bases between the two germline ends. CDR3 length equals 13 residues. CDR3 sequence: CASSRRQSYEQYF. The CDR3 DNA reads as TGTGCCAGCAGCCGACGACAGTCCTACGAGCAGTACTTC.

J is TRBJ1-2 and V is TRBV7-2; 7 positions agree with TRBD1. From germline, CDR1 is SGHTA and CDR2 FQGNSA. V shed 4 bases and J 4 bases; nucleotides not matched to a gene: 9. CDR3 length: 15 amino acids. The CDR3 sequence: CASSYSGTDAYGYTF. The CDR3 DNA is TGTGCCAGCAGCTACTCCGGGACAGATGCCTATGGCTACACCTTC. Looking up the rest from reference TRBV7-2 and TRBJ1-2 gives the full variable domain: GAGVSQSPSNKVTEKGKDVELRCDPISGHTALYWYRQSLGQGLEFLIYFQGNSAPDKSGLPSDRFSAERTGGSVSTLTIQRTQQEDSAVYLCASSYSGTDAYGYTFGSGTRLTVV.

V gene TRBV5-4 combines with J gene TRBJ2-6; 7 nucleotides match TRBD1. J was trimmed by 0 bases and V by 5 bases; bases with no gene match: 8. The CDR3 is 17 amino acids. Per germline, CDR1 SGHNT and CDR2 YYREEE (reference sequence). For the CDR3, the DNA is TGTGCCAGCAGTCCGACAGGGACCAGCTCTGGGGCCAACGTCCTGACTTTC. Translating it yields CASSPTGTSSGANVLTF.

The chain is built from TRBV6-1 and TRBJ1-6; TRBD1 is a possible D gene (6 bases). Germline V gene lookup returns CDR1 MNHNS and CDR2 SASEGT. Deletions cut 1 base from V and 5 bases from J, with 15 bases between. CDR3 length equals 17 residues. The CDR3 bases are TGTGCCAGCAGTGAAGTTGAGGGTGGACAGAATAATTCACCCCTCCACTTT. Amino acid sequence: CASSEVEGGQNNSPLHF.

The chain combines TRBV29-1 with TRBJ1-2; D unclear. Trimming cost V 5 bases and J 8 bases, with 6 bases left between them. Germline-derived CDR1 and CDR2 are SQVTM and ANQGSEA. The CDR3 has 9 amino acids. CDR3 protein: CSVYEGYTF. In DNA form, the CDR3 reads TGCAGCGTTTACGAGGGCTACACCTTC.

The genes are TRBV24-1 and TRBJ1-4; 7 positions agree with TRBD1. The germline gives CDR1 KGHDR, CDR2 SFDVKD. The CDR3 is made up of 16 amino acids. V dropped 3 bases and J dropped 7; count of bases not matched to a gene: 10. This CDR3 is CATSDRTGTVIEKLFF. In nucleotides, the CDR3 is TGTGCCACCAGTGATCGTACCGGGACAGTAATTGAAAAACTGTTTTTT.

Note on this clone: This specimen includes other DNA sequences encoding the same CDR3. V usage is TRBV7-2 and J usage is TRBJ2-1, with 7 nucleotides matching TRBD1. V lost 1 base to trimming and J lost 1 base; unmatched junction nucleotides: 1. Germline CDR1 and CDR2: SGHTA and FQGNSA. This CDR3 region has 15 residues. The CDR3 DNA reads as TGTGCCAGCAGCTTAGAACAGGGGTCCTACAATGAGCAGTTCTTC. As protein: CASSLEQGSYNEQFF.